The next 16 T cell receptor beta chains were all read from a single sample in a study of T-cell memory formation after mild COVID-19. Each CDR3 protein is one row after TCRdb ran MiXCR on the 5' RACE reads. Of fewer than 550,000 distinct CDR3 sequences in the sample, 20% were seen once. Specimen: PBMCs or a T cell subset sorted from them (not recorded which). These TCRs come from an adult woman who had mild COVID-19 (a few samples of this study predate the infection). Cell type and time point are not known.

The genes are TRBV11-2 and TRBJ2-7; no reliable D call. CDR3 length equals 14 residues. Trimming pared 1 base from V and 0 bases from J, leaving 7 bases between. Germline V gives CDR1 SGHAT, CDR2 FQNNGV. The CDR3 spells CASSLGTTSYEQYF. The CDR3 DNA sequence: TGTGCCAGCAGCTTAGGCACGACCTCCTACGAGCAGTACTTC.

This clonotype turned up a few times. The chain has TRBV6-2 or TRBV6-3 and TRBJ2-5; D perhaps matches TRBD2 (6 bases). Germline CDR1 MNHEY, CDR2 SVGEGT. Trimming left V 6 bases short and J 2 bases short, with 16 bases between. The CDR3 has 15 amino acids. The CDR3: CASSFSGLQQETQYF. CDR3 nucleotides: TGTGCCAGCAGCTTTAGCGGACTCCAACAAGAGACCCAGTACTTC.

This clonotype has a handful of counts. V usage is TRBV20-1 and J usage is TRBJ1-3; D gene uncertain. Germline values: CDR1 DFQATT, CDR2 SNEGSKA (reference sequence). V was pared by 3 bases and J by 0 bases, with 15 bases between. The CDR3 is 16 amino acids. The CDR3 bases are TGCAGTGCTAGTAATCGGGGATCAAGCTCTGGAAACACCATATATTTT. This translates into CSASNRGSSSGNTIYF.

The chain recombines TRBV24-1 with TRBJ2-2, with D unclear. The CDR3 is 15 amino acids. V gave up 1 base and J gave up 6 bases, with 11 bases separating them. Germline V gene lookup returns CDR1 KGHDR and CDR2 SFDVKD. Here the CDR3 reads CATSDFLTGPGELFF. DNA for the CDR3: TGTGCCACCAGTGATTTTCTCACTGGACCCGGGGAGCTGTTTTTT.

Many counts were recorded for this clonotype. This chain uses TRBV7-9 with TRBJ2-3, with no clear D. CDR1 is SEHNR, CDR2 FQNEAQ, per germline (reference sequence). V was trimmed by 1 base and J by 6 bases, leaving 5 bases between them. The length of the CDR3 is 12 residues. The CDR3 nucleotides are TGTGCCAGCAGCTTAGTGCGGGATACGCAGTATTTT. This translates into CASSLVRDTQYF.

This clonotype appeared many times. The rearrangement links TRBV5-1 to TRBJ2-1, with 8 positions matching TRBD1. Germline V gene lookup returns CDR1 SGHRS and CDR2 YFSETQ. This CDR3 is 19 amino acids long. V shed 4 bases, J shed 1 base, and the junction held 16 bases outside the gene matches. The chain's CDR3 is CASSAGQGIGFMSYNEQFF. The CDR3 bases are TGCGCCAGCAGCGCTGGACAGGGTATCGGGTTCATGTCCTACAATGAGCAGTTCTTC.

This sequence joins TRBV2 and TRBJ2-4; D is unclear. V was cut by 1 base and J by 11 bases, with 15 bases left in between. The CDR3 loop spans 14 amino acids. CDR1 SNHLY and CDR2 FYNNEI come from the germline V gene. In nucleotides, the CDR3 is TGTGCCAGCAGTGAAGAGTATCGCAGCCCCCTTCAGTACTTC. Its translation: CASSEEYRSPLQYF.

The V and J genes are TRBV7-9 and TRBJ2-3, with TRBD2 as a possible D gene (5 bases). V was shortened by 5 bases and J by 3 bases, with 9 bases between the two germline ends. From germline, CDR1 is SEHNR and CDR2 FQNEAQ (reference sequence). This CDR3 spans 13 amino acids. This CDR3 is CASSPGNTDTQYF. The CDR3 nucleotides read TGTGCCAGCAGCCCCGGGAATACAGATACGCAGTATTTT.

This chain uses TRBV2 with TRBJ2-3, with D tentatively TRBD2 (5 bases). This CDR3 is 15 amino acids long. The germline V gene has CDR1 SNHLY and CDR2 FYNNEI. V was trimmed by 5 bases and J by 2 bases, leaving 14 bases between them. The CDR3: CASSLLSGVTDTQYF. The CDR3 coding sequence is TGTGCCAGCAGTCTCTTGAGCGGAGTCACAGATACGCAGTATTTT.

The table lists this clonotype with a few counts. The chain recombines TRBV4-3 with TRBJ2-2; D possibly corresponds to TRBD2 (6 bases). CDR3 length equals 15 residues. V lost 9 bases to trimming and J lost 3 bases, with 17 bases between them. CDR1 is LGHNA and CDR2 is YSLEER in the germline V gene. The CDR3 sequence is CASRRGGGYTGELFF. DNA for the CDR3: TGCGCCAGTAGGAGGGGAGGCGGCTACACCGGGGAGCTGTTTTTT.

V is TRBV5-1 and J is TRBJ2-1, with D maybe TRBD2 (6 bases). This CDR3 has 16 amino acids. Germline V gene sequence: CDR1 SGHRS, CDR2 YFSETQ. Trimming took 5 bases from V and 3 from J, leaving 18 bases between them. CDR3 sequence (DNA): TGCGCCAGCAGAAGACTAGATCGACCTATCTACAATGAGCAGTTCTTC. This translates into CASRRLDRPIYNEQFF. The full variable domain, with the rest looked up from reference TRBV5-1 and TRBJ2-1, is KAGVTQTPRYLIKTRGQQVTLSCSPISGHRSVSWYQQTPGQGLQFLFEYFSETQRNKGNFPGRFSGRQFSNSRSEMNVSTLELGDSALYLCASRRLDRPIYNEQFFGPGTRLTVL.

The chain's CDR3 is CASIGTGTVYNEQFF. The CDR3 DNA is TGTGCCAGCATTGGGACAGGGACGGTCTACAATGAGCAGTTCTTC. V and J are TRBV6-1 and TRBJ2-1, with 9 bases matching TRBD1. Germline trimming cut 7 bases from V and 3 bases from J; bases unmatched to any gene: 7. Germline V gene sequence: CDR1 MNHNS, CDR2 SASEGT. The CDR3 has 15 residues.

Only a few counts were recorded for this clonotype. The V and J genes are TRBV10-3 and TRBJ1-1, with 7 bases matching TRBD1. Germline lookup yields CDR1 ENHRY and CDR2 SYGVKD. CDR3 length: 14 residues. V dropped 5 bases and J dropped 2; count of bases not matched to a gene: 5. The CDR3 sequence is CAISYGTANTEAFF. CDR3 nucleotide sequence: TGTGCCATCAGTTATGGGACAGCCAACACTGAAGCTTTCTTT.

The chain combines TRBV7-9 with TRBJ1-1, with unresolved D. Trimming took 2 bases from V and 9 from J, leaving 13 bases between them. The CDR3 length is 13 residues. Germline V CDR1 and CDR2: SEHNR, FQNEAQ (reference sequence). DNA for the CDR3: TGTGCCAGCAGCTTAACGGGAGAGAGGAAAGCTTTCTTT. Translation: CASSLTGERKAFF.

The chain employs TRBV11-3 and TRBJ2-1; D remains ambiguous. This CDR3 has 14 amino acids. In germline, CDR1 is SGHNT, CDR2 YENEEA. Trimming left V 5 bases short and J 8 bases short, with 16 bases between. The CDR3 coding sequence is TGTGCCAGCAGCCCAGTCCAGAGTGGGCATGAGCAGTTCTTC. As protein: CASSPVQSGHEQFF.

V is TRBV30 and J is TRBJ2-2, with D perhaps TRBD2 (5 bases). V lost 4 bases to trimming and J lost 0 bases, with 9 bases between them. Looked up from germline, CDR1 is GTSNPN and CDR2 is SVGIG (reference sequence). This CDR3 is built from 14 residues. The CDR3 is CAWNAGANTGELFF. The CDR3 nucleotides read TGTGCCTGGAATGCGGGTGCGAACACCGGGGAGCTGTTTTTT.